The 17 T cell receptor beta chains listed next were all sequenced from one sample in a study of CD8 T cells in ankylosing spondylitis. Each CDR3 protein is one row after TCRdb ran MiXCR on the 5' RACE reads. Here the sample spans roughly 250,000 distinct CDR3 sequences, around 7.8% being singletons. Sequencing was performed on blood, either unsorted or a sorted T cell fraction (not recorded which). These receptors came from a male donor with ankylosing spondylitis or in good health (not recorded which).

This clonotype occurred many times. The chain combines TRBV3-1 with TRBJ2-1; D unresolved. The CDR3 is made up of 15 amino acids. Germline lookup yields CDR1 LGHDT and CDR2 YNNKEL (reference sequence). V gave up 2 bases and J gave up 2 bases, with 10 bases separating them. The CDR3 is CASSQQLRPYNEQFF. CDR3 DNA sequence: TGTGCCAGCAGCCAACAGCTGCGCCCCTACAATGAGCAGTTCTTC.

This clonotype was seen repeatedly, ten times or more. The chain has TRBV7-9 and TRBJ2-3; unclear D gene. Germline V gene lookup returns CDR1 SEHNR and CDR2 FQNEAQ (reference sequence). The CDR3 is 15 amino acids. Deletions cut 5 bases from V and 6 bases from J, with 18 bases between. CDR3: CASSLGGYLGDTQYF. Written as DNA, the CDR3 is TGTGCCAGCAGCCTGGGCGGATACCTTGGGGATACGCAGTATTTT.

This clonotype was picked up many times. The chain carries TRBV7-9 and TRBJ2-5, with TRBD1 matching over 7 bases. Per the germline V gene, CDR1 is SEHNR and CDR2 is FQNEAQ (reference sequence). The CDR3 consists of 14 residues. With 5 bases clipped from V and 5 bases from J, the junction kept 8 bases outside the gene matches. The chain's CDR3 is CASSDDRVLETQYF. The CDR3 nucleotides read TGTGCCAGCAGCGACGACAGGGTTTTGGAGACCCAGTACTTC.

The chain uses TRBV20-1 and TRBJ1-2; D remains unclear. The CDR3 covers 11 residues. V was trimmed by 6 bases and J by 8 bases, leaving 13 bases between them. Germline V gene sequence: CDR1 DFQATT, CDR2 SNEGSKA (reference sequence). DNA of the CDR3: TGCAGTGCGAGGGATCCCGAGGGCTACACCTTC. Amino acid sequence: CSARDPEGYTF.

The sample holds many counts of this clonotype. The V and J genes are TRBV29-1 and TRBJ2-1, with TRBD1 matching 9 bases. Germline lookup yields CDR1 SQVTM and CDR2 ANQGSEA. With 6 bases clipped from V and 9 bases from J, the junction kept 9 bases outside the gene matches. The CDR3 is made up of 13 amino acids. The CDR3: CSVGTGSRSEQFF. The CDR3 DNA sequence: TGCAGCGTGGGGACAGGGTCAAGGAGTGAGCAGTTCTTC.

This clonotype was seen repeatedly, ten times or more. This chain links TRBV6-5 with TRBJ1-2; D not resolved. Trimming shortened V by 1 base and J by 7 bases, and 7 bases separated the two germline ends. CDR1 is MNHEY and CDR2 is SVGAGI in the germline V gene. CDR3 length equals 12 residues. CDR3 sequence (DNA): TGTGCCAGCAGTTACTTGGGTGGTGGCTACACCTTC. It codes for CASSYLGGGYTF.

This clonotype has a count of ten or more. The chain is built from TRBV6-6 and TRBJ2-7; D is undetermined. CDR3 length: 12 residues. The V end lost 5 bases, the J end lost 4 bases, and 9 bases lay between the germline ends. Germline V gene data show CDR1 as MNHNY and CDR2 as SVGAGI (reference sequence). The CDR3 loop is CASSDLNYEQYF. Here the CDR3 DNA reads TGTGCCAGCAGTGACCTTAATTACGAGCAGTACTTC.

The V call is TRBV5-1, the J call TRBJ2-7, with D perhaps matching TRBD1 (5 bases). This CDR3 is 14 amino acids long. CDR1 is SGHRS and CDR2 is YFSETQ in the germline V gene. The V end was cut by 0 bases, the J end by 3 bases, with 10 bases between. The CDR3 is CASSLGQGHYEQYF. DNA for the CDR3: TGCGCCAGCAGCTTGGGGCAGGGTCACTACGAGCAGTACTTC.

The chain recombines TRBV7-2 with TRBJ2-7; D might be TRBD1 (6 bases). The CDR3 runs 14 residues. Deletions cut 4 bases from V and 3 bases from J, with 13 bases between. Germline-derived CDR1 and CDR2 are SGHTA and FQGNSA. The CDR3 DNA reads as TGTGCCAGCAGCTCAGGGGTCCAAGGCTACGAGCAGTACTTC. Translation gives CASSSGVQGYEQYF.

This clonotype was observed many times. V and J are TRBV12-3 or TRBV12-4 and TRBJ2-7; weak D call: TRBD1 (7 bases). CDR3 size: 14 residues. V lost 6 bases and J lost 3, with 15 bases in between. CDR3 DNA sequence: TGTGCCAGCAGCCAGGGGGGTGCTAGCTACGAGCAGTACTTC. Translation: CASSQGGASYEQYF.

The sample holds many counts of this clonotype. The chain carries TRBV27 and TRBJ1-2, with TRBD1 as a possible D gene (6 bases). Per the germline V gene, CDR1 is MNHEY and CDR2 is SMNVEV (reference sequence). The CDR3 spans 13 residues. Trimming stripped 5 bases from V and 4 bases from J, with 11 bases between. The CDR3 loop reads CASSVQGGYGYTF. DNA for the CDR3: TGTGCCAGCAGTGTACAGGGAGGCTATGGCTACACCTTC.

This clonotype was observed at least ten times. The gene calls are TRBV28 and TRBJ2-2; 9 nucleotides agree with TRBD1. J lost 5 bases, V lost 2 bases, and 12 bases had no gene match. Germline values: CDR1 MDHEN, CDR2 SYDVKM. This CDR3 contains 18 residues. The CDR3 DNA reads TGTGCCAGCAGTTTAAGATGGGGACAGGGAACGGGAACCGGGGAGCTGTTTTTT. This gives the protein CASSLRWGQGTGTGELFF.

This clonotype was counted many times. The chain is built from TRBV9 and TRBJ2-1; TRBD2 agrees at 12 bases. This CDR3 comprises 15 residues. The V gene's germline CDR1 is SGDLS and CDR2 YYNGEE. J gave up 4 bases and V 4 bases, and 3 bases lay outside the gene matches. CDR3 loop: CASSIGLAGYNEQFF. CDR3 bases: TGTGCCAGCAGCATCGGACTAGCGGGGTACAATGAGCAGTTCTTC.

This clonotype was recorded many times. The CDR3 DNA reads TGTGCCAGCACCGACCCAGGATCGCATCAGCCCCAGCATTTT. It encodes CASTDPGSHQPQHF. This chain uses TRBV28 with TRBJ1-5; D unclear. The CDR3 totals 14 residues. V was trimmed by 7 bases and J by 5 bases, leaving 15 bases between them. Germline CDR1 MDHEN, CDR2 SYDVKM.

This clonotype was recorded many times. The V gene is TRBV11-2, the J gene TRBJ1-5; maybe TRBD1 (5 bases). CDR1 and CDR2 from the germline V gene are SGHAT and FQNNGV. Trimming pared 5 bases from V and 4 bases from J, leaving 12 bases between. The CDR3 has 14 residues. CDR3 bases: TGTGCCAGCAGCAAGGGACCGCTGAATCAGCCCCAGCATTTT. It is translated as CASSKGPLNQPQHF.

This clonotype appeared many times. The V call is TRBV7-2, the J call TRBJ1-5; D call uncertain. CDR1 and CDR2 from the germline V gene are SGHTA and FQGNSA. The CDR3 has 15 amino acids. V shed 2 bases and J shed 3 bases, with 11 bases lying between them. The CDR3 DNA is TGTGCCAGCAGCTTAATTCGAGGACCCAATCAGCCCCAGCATTTT. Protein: CASSLIRGPNQPQHF. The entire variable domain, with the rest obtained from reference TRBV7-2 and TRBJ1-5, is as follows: GAGVSQSPSNKVTEKGKDVELRCDPISGHTALYWYRQSLGQGLEFLIYFQGNSAPDKSGLPSDRFSAERTGGSVSTLTIQRTQQEDSAVYLCASSLIRGPNQPQHFGDGTRLSIL.

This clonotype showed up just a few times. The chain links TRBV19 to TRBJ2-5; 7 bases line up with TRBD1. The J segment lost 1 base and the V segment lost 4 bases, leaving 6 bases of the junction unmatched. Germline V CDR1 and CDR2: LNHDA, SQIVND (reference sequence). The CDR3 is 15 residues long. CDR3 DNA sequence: TGTGCCAGTAGTAGAAACAGGGGATTCCAAGAGACCCAGTACTTC. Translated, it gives CASSRNRGFQETQYF.